The rows below give T cell receptor beta chains drawn from one sample of a study of blood T cell repertoires in COVID-19. Libraries were prepared by immunoSEQ multiplex PCR; TCRdb keeps only in-frame clonotypes and omits some of them. The table shows a few hundred thousand clones, with approximately 83% occurring only once. The sample taken for sequencing was PBMCs or T cells enriched from blood (not recorded which). The receptors originated from a woman between 45 and 65 years old who had recovered from COVID-19. Each CDR3 is given without its conserved first and last residue. Only some rows state a clone size, as once, few, many or a class for expanded clones.

j_gene | abundance | v_gene | CDR3aa
TRBJ1-1 | NA | TRBV5-5 | ASAPLRGVGYTEAF
TRBJ2-5 | NA | TRBV28 | ASETANQETQY
TRBJ1-1 | NA | TRBV7-7 | ASSLGVLGTYRGDTEAF
TRBJ2-7 | NA | TRBV5-6 | ASSHSGGVYEQY
TRBJ2-7 | few | TRBV7-9 | ASSGASYEQY
TRBJ2-7 | NA | TRBV19 | ASSTTSGRLSEQY
TRBJ2-2 | once | TRBV27 | ASTIPRDRVDTGELF
TRBJ2-1 | NA | TRBV7-6 | ASSLGGPGGRAYNEQF
TRBJ1-1 | NA | TRBV2 | ASSAQGNEAF
TRBJ2-5 | NA | TRBV2 | ASTRTGGTQETQY
TRBJ1-5 | NA | TRBV27 | ASSWGQSNQPQH
TRBJ1-6 | NA | TRBV28 | ASSVFGTLGSPLH
TRBJ1-2 | few | TRBV7-9 | ASSLQGGYT
TRBJ2-3 | NA | TRBV29-1 | SVEDFATREGTDTQY
TRBJ2-2 | NA | TRBV9 | ASSVGTGRSTGELF
TRBJ1-3 | NA | TRBV15 | ATSWTGGNTIY
TRBJ1-2 | once | TRBV4-2 | ASSQPAGTGNYGYT
TRBJ1-1 | NA | TRBV7-8 | ASSKEQWTEAF
TRBJ2-7 | NA | TRBV5-1 | ASSMGGQTYEQY
TRBJ2-1 | NA | TRBV7-3 | ASSLFESSYNEQF
TRBJ2-7 | NA | TRBV7-8 | ASSRRGEQY
TRBJ2-7 | NA | TRBV12-5 | ASGFYVYEQY
TRBJ2-7 | NA | TRBV24-1 | ATSEWTSGSSYEQY
TRBJ2-7 | NA | TRBV5-1 | ASSPTERDYEQY
TRBJ1-2 | NA | TRBV7-3 | ASSPGGQGAYGYT
TRBJ2-3 | NA | TRBV9 | ASSASLADTQY
TRBJ1-1 | few | TRBV12-5 | ASGYSLNTEAF